Below, 26 T cell receptor beta chains from the same sample are listed, as sequenced in a study of CD8+ T cells in alopecia areata. Isolated RNA was reverse transcribed into cDNA used as the sequencing template. Using immunoSEQ multiplex PCR, the repertoire was profiled, and TCRdb retains in-frame clones only, with some absent. The sample contains about 180,000 clones, approximately 50% of which appear only once. Documented treatment: oral pan-JAK inhibitor, 5-10 mg twice daily. Source: CD8+ T cells sorted from blood, taken around week 54, from a patient treated with tofacitinib. These receptors originate from a human donor with alopecia areata.

V and J are TRBV5-4 and TRBJ2-1; D not certain. This CDR3 comprises 14 residues. Per the germline V gene, CDR1 is SGHNT and CDR2 is YYREEE (reference sequence). V lost 0 bases, J lost 8 bases, and 12 bases lay in between. DNA for the CDR3: TGTGCCAGCAGCTTGGGTACAGCCGGCGATGAGCAGTTCTTC. It is translated as CASSLGTAGDEQFF. The entire variable domain, with the rest obtained from reference TRBV5-4 and TRBJ2-1, is as follows: ETGVTQSPTHLIKTRGQQVTLRCSSQSGHNTVSWYQQALGQGPQFIFQYYREEENGRGNFPPRFSGLQFPNYSSELNVNALELDDSALYLCASSLGTAGDEQFFGPGTRLTVL.

J is TRBJ1-1 and V is TRBV19, with D unresolved. The CDR3 totals 15 residues. CDR1 LNHDA and CDR2 SQIVND come from the germline V gene (reference sequence). V lost 6 bases to trimming and J lost 1 base, with 15 bases between them. The DNA for the CDR3 is TGTGCCAGTAGGGTTGGTTCGTTCAAGAACACTGAAGCTTTCTTT. Its translation: CASRVGSFKNTEAFF. Based on the CDR3 plus reference TRBV19 and TRBJ1-1, the full variable domain is DGGITQSPKYLFRKEGQNVTLSCEQNLNHDAMYWYRQDPGQGLRLIYYSQIVNDFQKGDIAEGYSVSREKKESFPLTVTSAQKNPTAFYLCASRVGSFKNTEAFFGQGTRLTVV.

This clone is a singleton in its sample. In DNA form, the CDR3 reads TGTGCCAGCAGCTTGGGGACAACTTACGAGCAGTACTTC. Protein: CASSLGTTYEQYF. The chain links TRBV13 to TRBJ2-7; weak D call: TRBD1 (6 bases). This CDR3 contains 13 residues. Germline V CDR1 and CDR2: PRHDT, FYEKMQ (reference sequence). V was cut by 3 bases and J by 4 bases, with 10 bases left in between.

The V gene is TRBV2, the J gene TRBJ1-2, with TRBD1 as a possible D gene (5 bases). Germline CDR1 reads SNHLY; CDR2 reads FYNNEI. This CDR3 region has 12 residues. Trimming cost V 4 bases and J 8 bases, with 11 bases left between them. The CDR3 is CASSAGTGGYTF. CDR3 coding DNA: TGTGCCAGCAGTGCAGGGACTGGAGGCTACACCTTC.

The chain uses TRBV30 and TRBJ2-7; D gene unclear. CDR1 is GTSNPN, CDR2 SVGIG, per germline (reference sequence). The CDR3 extends over 13 amino acids. V lost 6 bases and J lost 1, with 13 bases in between. The CDR3 nucleotides are TGTGCCTGTGTGCCGGCCCTGTCCTACGAGCAGTACTTC. It specifies CACVPALSYEQYF.

V is TRBV2 and J is TRBJ2-3; tentative D call: TRBD1 (5 bases). V was pared by 10 bases and J by 6 bases, with 11 bases between. The CDR3 is 11 residues long. The germline CDR1 and CDR2 sequences are SNHLY and FYNNEI. The CDR3 DNA sequence: TGTGCCACCCCAGGGTGGGATACGCAGTATTTT. Residues: CATPGWDTQYF. The full variable domain, in which reference TRBV2 and TRBJ2-3 provide the parts outside the CDR3, is EPEVTQTPSHQVTQMGQEVILRCVPISNHLYFYWYRQILGQKVEFLVSFYNNEISEKSEIFDDQFSVERPDGSNFTLKIRSTKLEDSAMYFCATPGWDTQYFGPGTRLTVL.

A single count supports this clone. This rearrangement joins TRBV6-6 to TRBJ2-2; D is possibly TRBD1 (6 bases). Trimming removed 4 bases at V and 2 bases at J, with 11 bases between. CDR3 length: 15 residues. Germline V gene data show CDR1 as MNHNY and CDR2 as SVGAGI (reference sequence). CDR3 sequence: CASSFLGHNTGELFF. The CDR3 DNA reads TGTGCCAGCAGTTTCTTGGGACATAACACCGGGGAGCTGTTTTTT.

This chain joins TRBV13 and TRBJ1-2, with 9 positions matching TRBD1. Germline V CDR1 and CDR2: PRHDT, FYEKMQ (reference sequence). The CDR3 is made up of 15 amino acids. Trimming at V came to 5 bases and at J to 2 bases, leaving 6 bases not matched to a gene. CDR3 in DNA: TGTGCCAGCAGCCCGGCCGGGACAGGGAACTATGGCTACACCTTC. This codes for CASSPAGTGNYGYTF. Variable domain in full (rest from reference TRBV13 and TRBJ1-2): AAGVIQSPRHLIKEKRETATLKCYPIPRHDTVYWYQQGPGQDPQFLISFYEKMQSDKGSIPDRFSAQQFSDYHSELNMSSLELGDSALYFCASSPAGTGNYGYTFGSGTRLTVV.

This sequence joins TRBV27 and TRBJ2-1; D may correspond to TRBD1 or TRBD2 (6 bases each). The CDR3 runs to 14 residues. Trimming removed 2 bases from V and 9 bases from J, with 14 bases in between. Germline CDR1 and CDR2: MNHEY and SMNVEV (reference sequence). The CDR3 protein is CASSLPGAFTEQFF. The CDR3 region has the DNA TGTGCCAGCAGTTTACCGGGGGCCTTTACTGAGCAGTTCTTC.

This CDR3 reads CASSLGDRGNSPLHF. The DNA for the CDR3 is TGTGCCAGCAGCTTAGGGGACAGGGGGAATTCACCCCTCCACTTT. The chain combines TRBV13 with TRBJ1-6; TRBD1 agrees at 10 bases. The CDR3 runs to 15 residues. Trimming took 0 bases from V and 7 from J; bases not matched to a gene: 0. Germline V lookup: CDR1 PRHDT, CDR2 FYEKMQ (reference sequence). Full variable domain (rest looked up from reference TRBV13 and TRBJ1-6): AAGVIQSPRHLIKEKRETATLKCYPIPRHDTVYWYQQGPGQDPQFLISFYEKMQSDKGSIPDRFSAQQFSDYHSELNMSSLELGDSALYFCASSLGDRGNSPLHFGNGTRLTVT.

The rearrangement uses TRBV5-1 and TRBJ1-5; TRBD1 is a possible D gene (6 bases). The V gene lost 2 bases and the J gene lost 3 bases, with 12 bases spanning the gap. Germline V gives CDR1 SGHRS, CDR2 YFSETQ. The CDR3 is 15 amino acids. This CDR3 reads CASSLSGTNNQPQHF. DNA of the CDR3: TGCGCCAGCAGCTTATCCGGGACAAACAATCAGCCCCAGCATTTT. Complete variable domain (other parts from reference TRBV5-1 and TRBJ1-5): KAGVTQTPRYLIKTRGQQVTLSCSPISGHRSVSWYQQTPGQGLQFLFEYFSETQRNKGNFPGRFSGRQFSNSRSEMNVSTLELGDSALYLCASSLSGTNNQPQHFGDGTRLSIL.

V gene TRBV2 combines with J gene TRBJ2-1, with 7 positions matching TRBD2. The V gene's germline CDR1 is SNHLY and CDR2 FYNNEI. With 8 bases clipped from V and 2 bases from J, the junction kept 6 bases outside the gene matches. The CDR3 contains 14 residues. CDR3 nucleotides: TGTGCCAGCTGGGGGGGAATCCCCTACAATGAGCAGTTCTTC. Its protein is CASWGGIPYNEQFF.

This rearrangement joins TRBV6-6 to TRBJ2-1; D not certain. Germline assignment: CDR1 MNHNY and CDR2 SVGAGI (reference sequence). The CDR3 runs to 13 residues. Trimming stripped 0 bases from V and 8 bases from J, with 8 bases between. The DNA of the CDR3 is TGTGCCAGCAGTTACTCGAACTGGGATGAGCAGTTCTTC. Residues: CASSYSNWDEQFF.

V is TRBV4-2 and J is TRBJ1-4; 8 bases line up with TRBD1. This CDR3 has 14 residues. V was clipped by 5 bases and J by 6 bases; unmatched bases: 5. Germline V CDR1 and CDR2: LGHNA, YNFKEQ. The CDR3 bases are TGTGCCAGCAGCAGACAGGGGCGTGATGAAAAACTGTTTTTT. Translating gives CASSRQGRDEKLFF.

This clone was observed a handful of times. The J gene is TRBJ1-2, the V gene TRBV27, with 7 bases fitting TRBD1. V shed 1 base, J shed 7 bases, and the junction held 6 bases outside the gene matches. The CDR3 is made up of 14 amino acids. The germline gives CDR1 MNHEY, CDR2 SMNVEV (reference sequence). CDR3 amino acids: CASSLWSGGAGYTF. CDR3 coding DNA: TGTGCCAGCAGTTTATGGTCAGGGGGAGCTGGCTACACCTTC.

The genes are TRBV7-9 and TRBJ2-7; 7 positions match TRBD1. V lost 4 bases and J lost 6; bases outside the gene matches: 9. Per the germline V gene, CDR1 is SEHNR and CDR2 is FQNEAQ (reference sequence). This CDR3 spans 14 amino acids. The CDR3 protein is CASSSKQGSGEQYF. The CDR3 coding sequence is TGTGCCAGCAGCTCTAAACAGGGGAGCGGCGAGCAGTACTTC.

V is TRBV9 and J is TRBJ1-4; D is uncertain. Trimming shortened V by 3 bases and J by 2 bases, and 5 bases separated the two germline ends. The CDR3 is made up of 13 amino acids. Germline CDR1 reads SGDLS; CDR2 reads YYNGEE. The CDR3 spells CASSDGTNEKLFF. In DNA form, the CDR3 reads TGTGCCAGCAGCGACGGCACTAATGAAAAACTGTTTTTT.

The chain is built from TRBV27 and TRBJ1-4; D ambiguous. V was shortened by 5 bases and J by 1 base, with 14 bases between the two germline ends. Germline V gives CDR1 MNHEY, CDR2 SMNVEV (reference sequence). This CDR3 spans 16 amino acids. The DNA for the CDR3 is TGTGCCAGCAGTCCCTCCGCCGGAGAAACTAATGAAAAACTGTTTTTT. The encoded protein is CASSPSAGETNEKLFF.

This chain connects TRBV2 to TRBJ2-7, with D possibly TRBD1 on 6 matching bases. The CDR3 is made up of 12 amino acids. The V gene's germline CDR1 is SNHLY and CDR2 FYNNEI. Trimming took off 7 bases at V and 3 bases at J, with 10 bases between the two ends. The CDR3 bases are TGTGCCAGCATGGGGGACAACTACGAGCAGTACTTC. Translating gives CASMGDNYEQYF.

This chain uses TRBV6-5 with TRBJ1-6, with TRBD1 matching over 9 bases. Germline V gene data show CDR1 as MNHEY and CDR2 as SVGAGI. V gave up 6 bases and J gave up 5 bases; unmatched junction bases: 5. The CDR3 spans 15 residues. CDR3 coding DNA: TGTGCCAGCAGCCTCACAGGGGGCGATAATTCACCCCTCCACTTT. Translating gives CASSLTGGDNSPLHF.

V is TRBV30 and J is TRBJ1-1; D is unresolved. Looked up from germline, CDR1 is GTSNPN and CDR2 is SVGIG (reference sequence). There are 13 residues in the CDR3. Trimming cost V 2 bases and J 6 bases, with 13 bases left between them. CDR3 in amino acids: CAWSPNPRAEAFF. The CDR3 DNA sequence: TGTGCCTGGAGTCCCAACCCAAGGGCTGAAGCTTTCTTT.

The chain is built from TRBV4-1 and TRBJ2-5; D gene unclear. V was pared by 1 base and J by 1 base, with 10 bases between. The CDR3 loop spans 15 amino acids. Germline CDR1 reads MGHRA; CDR2 reads YSYEKL. The CDR3: CASSQVRTFQETQYF. In DNA form, the CDR3 reads TGCGCCAGCAGCCAAGTTAGAACCTTCCAAGAGACCCAGTACTTC.

This clone was seen a handful of times. J is TRBJ1-2 and V is TRBV20-1; the D is unclear. Trimming cost V 4 bases and J 12 bases, with 15 bases left between them. Germline values: CDR1 DFQATT, CDR2 SNEGSKA (reference sequence). The CDR3 is 11 residues long. The CDR3 protein is CSAKLILWNTF. In DNA form, the CDR3 reads TGCAGTGCTAAACTGATTCTATGGAACACCTTC.

The rearrangement joins TRBV19 to TRBJ2-2, with D hard to call. Looked up from germline, CDR1 is LNHDA and CDR2 is SQIVND (reference sequence). This CDR3 contains 17 residues. V was trimmed by 3 bases and J by 0 bases, leaving 14 bases between them. The CDR3 region has the DNA TGTGCCAGTAGTATCCCCCGGATCGCCACGAACACCGGGGAGCTGTTTTTT. Protein product: CASSIPRIATNTGELFF.

The chain links TRBV7-9 to TRBJ2-5; D remains unclear. Germline lookup yields CDR1 SEHNR and CDR2 FQNEAQ (reference sequence). The CDR3 contains 14 residues. Trimming stripped 5 bases from V and 4 bases from J, with 14 bases between. The CDR3 DNA sequence: TGTGCCAGCAGCCAAGATTCCCCTAGAGAGACCCAGTACTTC. Amino acids: CASSQDSPRETQYF. Looking up the rest from reference TRBV7-9 and TRBJ2-5 gives the full variable domain: DTGVSQNPRHKITKRGQNVTFRCDPISEHNRLYWYRQTLGQGPEFLTYFQNEAQLEKSRLLSDRFSAERPKGSFSTLEIQRTEQGDSAMYLCASSQDSPRETQYFGPGTRLLVL.

The chain joins TRBV29-1 to TRBJ1-2; 7 bases match TRBD1. Unmatched junction bases numbered 14, after V lost 8 bases and J lost 2 bases. The CDR3 contains 15 residues. CDR1 is SQVTM and CDR2 is ANQGSEA in the germline V gene. The CDR3, as DNA: TGCAGCAGACTCCCGGGACAGCTCATAAACTATGGCTACACCTTC. Amino acids: CSRLPGQLINYGYTF. The variable domain in full, with the rest retrieved from reference TRBV29-1 and TRBJ1-2, is SAVISQKPSRDICQRGTSLTIQCQVDSQVTMMFWYRQQPGQSLTLIATANQGSEATYESGFVIDKFPISRPNLTFSTLTVSNMSPEDSSIYLCSRLPGQLINYGYTFGSGTRLTVV.